This T cell receptor beta chain was retrieved from a study of blood T cells in healthy people across ages. The second PCR ran about 6 to 12 cycles with a sample-barcoded 5' primer and J-beta primers. TCRdb redid the calling of the 5' RACE reads with MiXCR, one entry per CDR3 protein. The data hold around 580,000 distinct CDR3 sequences, with roughly 48% observed a single time. This clonotype was counted a few times. The TCR comes from an elderly man in good health. Sequencing was performed on blood.

The CDR3 DNA reads TGCAGCTTTAGCGGAAGCTCCTACAATGAGCAGTTCTTC. Translating gives CSFSGSSYNEQFF. The chain employs TRBV29-1 and TRBJ2-1; maybe TRBD2 (6 bases). The ends were cut back, 8 bases at V and 0 bases at J, with 11 bases in the middle. Germline values: CDR1 SQVTM, CDR2 ANQGSEA. This CDR3 region has 13 residues.